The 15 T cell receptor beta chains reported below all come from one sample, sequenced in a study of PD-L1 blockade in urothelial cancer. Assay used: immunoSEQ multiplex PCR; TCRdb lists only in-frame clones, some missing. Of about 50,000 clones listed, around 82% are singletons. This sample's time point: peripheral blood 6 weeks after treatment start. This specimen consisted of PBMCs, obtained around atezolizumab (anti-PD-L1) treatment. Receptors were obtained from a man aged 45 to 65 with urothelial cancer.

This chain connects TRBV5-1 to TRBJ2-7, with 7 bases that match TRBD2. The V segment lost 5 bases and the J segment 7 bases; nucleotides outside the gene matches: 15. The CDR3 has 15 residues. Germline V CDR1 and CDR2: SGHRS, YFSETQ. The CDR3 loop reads CASSFNTGRMGEQYF. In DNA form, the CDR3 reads TGCGCCAGCAGTTTCAATACCGGGAGGATGGGGGAGCAGTACTTC.

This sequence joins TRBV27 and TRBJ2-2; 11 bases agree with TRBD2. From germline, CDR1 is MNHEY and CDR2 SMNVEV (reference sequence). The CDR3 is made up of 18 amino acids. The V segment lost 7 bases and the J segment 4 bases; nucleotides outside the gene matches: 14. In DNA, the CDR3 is TGTGCCAGCAACCCCACCAGAGCTAGCGGGAGGCCCACCGGGGAGCTGTTTTTT. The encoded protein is CASNPTRASGRPTGELFF.

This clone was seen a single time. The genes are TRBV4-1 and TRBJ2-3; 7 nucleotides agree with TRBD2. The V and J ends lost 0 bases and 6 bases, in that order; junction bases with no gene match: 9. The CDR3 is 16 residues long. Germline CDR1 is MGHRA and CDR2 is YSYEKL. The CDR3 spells CASSQEPAGRTDTQYF. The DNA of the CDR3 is TGCGCCAGCAGCCAAGAGCCAGCGGGGCGGACGGATACGCAGTATTTT.

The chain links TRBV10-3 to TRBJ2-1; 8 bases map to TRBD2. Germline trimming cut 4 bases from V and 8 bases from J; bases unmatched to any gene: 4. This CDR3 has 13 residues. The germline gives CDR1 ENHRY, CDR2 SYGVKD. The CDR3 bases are TGTGCCATCAGTGCGGGGGGGCGGGATGAGCAGTTCTTC. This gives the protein CAISAGGRDEQFF.

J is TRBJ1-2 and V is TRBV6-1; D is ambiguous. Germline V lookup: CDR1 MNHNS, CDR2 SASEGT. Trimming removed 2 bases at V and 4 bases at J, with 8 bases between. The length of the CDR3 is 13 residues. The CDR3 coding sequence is TGTGCCAGCAGTGAAAACAATGGCTATGGCTACACCTTC. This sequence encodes CASSENNGYGYTF.

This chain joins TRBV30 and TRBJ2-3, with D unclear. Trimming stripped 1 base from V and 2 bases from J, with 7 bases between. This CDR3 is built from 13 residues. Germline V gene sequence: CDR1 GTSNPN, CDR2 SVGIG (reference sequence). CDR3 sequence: CAWSGALTDTQYF. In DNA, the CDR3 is TGTGCCTGGAGTGGCGCACTCACAGATACGCAGTATTTT.

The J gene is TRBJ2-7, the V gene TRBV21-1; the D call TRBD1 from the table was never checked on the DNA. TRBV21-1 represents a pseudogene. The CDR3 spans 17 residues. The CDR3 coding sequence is TGTGCCAGCAGCAAAGGGGGGTCGCGGGACAGGTCCTACGAGCAGTACTTC. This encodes CASSKGGSRDRSYEQYF.

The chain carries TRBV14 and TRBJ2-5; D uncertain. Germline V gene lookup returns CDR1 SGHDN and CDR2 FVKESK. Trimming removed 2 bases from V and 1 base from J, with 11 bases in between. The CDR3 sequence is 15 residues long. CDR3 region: CASSQRSGSQETQYF. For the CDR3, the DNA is TGTGCCAGCAGCCAAAGGTCGGGTAGCCAAGAGACCCAGTACTTC.

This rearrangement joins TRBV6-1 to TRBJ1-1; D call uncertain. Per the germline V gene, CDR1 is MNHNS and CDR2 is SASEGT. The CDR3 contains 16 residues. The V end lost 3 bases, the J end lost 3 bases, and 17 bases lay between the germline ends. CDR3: CASSDPPGSVYTEAFF. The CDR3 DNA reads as TGTGCCAGCAGTGATCCTCCGGGGTCGGTTTACACTGAAGCTTTCTTT.

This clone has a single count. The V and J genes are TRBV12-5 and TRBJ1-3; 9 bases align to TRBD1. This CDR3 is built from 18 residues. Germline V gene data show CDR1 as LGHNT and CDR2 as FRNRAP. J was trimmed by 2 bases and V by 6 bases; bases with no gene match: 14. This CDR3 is CASGSLGQGGIAGNTIYF. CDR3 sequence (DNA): TGTGCTAGTGGCTCTTTGGGACAGGGAGGAATTGCTGGAAACACCATATATTTT. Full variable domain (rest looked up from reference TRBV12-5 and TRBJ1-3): DARVTQTPRHKVTEMGQEVTMRCQPILGHNTVFWYRQTMMQGLELLAYFRNRAPLDDSGMPKDRFSAEMPDATLATLKIQPSEPRDSAVYFCASGSLGQGGIAGNTIYFGEGSWLTVV.

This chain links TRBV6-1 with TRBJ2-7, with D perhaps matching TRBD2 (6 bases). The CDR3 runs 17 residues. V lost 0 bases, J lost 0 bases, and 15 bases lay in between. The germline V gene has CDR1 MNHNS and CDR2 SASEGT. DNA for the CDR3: TGTGCCAGCAGTGAAGCCCTCTTTAGCGGTAGCTCCTACGAGCAGTACTTC. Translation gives CASSEALFSGSSYEQYF.

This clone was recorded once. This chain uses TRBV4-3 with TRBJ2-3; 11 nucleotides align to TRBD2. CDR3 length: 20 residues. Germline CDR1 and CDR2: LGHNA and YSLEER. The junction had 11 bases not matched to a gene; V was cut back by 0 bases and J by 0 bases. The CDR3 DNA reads TGCGCCAGCAGCCAAGATCGGCTAGCGGGAGGTGGGACTAGCACAGATACGCAGTATTTT. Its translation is CASSQDRLAGGGTSTDTQYF.

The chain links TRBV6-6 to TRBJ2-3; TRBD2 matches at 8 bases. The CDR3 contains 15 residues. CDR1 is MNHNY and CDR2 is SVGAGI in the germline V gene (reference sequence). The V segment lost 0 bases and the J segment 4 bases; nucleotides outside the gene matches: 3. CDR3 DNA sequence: TGTGCCAGCAGTTACTCGAGAGCGGGAGCAGATACGCAGTATTTT. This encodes CASSYSRAGADTQYF.

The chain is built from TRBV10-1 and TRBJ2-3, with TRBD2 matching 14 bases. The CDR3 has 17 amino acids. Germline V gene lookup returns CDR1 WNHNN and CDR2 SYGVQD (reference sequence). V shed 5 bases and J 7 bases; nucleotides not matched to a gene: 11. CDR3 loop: CASSPAGTSGSLNTQYF. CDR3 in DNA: TGCGCCAGCAGTCCCGCCGGGACTAGCGGGAGTTTGAATACGCAGTATTTT.

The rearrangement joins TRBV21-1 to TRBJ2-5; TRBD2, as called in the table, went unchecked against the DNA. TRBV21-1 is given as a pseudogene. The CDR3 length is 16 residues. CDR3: CASSLAGGREQETQYF. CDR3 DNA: TGTGCCAGCTCCCTAGCGGGGGGGCGGGAACAAGAGACCCAGTACTTC.